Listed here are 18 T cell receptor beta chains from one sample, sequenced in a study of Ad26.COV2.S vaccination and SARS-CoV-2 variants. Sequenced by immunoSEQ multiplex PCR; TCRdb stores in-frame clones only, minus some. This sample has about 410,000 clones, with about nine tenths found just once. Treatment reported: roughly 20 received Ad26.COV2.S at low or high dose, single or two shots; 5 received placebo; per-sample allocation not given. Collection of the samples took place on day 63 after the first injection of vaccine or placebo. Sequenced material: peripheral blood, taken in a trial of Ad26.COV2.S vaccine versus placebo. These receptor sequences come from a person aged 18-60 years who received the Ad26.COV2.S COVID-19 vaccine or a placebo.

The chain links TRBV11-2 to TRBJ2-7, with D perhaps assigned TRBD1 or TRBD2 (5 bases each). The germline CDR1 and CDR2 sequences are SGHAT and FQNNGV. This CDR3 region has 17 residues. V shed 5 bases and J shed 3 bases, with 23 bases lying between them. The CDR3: CASSITHGTAPDYEQYF. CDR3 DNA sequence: TGTGCCAGCAGCATCACTCACGGGACCGCACCGGACTACGAGCAGTACTTC.

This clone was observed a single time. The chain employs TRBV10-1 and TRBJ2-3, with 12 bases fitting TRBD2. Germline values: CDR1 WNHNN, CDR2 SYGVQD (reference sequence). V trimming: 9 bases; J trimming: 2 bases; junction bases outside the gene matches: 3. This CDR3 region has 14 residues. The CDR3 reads CASSSGGDTDTQYF. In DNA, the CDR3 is TGCGCCAGTTCTAGCGGGGGGGACACAGATACGCAGTATTTT.

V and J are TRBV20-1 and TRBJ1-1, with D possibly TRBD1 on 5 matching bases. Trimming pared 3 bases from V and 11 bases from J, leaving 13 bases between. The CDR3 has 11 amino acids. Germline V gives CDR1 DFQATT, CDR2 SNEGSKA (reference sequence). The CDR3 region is CSASRAKEAFF. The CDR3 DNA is TGCAGTGCTAGCAGGGCGAAAGAGGCTTTCTTT.

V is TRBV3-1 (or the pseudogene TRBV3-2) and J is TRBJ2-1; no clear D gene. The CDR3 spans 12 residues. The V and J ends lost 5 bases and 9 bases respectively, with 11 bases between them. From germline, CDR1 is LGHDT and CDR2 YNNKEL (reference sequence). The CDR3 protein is CASSFPKGEQFF. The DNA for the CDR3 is TGTGCCAGCAGCTTCCCCAAGGGTGAGCAGTTCTTC.

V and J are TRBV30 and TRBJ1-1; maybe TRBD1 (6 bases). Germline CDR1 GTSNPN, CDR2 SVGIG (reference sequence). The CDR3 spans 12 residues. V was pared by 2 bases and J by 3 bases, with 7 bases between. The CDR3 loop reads CAWSTGYTEAFF. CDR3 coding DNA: TGTGCCTGGAGTACAGGGTACACTGAAGCTTTCTTT.

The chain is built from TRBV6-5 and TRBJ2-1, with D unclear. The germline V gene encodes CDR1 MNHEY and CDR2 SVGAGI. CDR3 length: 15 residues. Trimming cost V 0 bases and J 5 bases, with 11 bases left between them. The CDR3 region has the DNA TGTGCCAGCAGTTACTCACTCGGACGGGACAATGAGCAGTTCTTC. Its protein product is CASSYSLGRDNEQFF.

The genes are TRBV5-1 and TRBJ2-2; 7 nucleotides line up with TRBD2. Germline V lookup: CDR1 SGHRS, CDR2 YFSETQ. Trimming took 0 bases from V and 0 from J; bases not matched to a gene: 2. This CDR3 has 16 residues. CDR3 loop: CASSLDAGANTGELFF. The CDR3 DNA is TGCGCCAGCAGCTTGGATGCGGGGGCGAACACCGGGGAGCTGTTTTTT. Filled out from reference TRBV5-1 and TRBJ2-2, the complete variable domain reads KAGVTQTPRYLIKTRGQQVTLSCSPISGHRSVSWYQQTPGQGLQFLFEYFSETQRNKGNFPGRFSGRQFSNSRSEMNVSTLELGDSALYLCASSLDAGANTGELFFGEGSRLTVL.

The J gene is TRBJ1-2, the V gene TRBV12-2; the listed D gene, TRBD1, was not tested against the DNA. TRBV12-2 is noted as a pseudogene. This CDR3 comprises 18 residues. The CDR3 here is CASRLSPPMNRNGYGYTF. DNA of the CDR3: TGTGCAAGTCGCCTCAGTCCCCCGATGAACAGGAATGGCTATGGCTACACCTTC.

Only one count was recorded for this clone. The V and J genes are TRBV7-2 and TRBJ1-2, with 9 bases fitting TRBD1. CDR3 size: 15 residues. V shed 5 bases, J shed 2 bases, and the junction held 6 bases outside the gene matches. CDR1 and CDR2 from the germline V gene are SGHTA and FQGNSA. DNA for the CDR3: TGTGCCAGCAGCCCAGGGACAGGGAAAAACTATGGCTACACCTTC. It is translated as CASSPGTGKNYGYTF.

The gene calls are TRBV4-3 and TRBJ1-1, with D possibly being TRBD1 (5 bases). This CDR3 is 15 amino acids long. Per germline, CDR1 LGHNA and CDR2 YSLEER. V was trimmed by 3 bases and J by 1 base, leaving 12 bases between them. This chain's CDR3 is CASSQEPDRNTEAFF. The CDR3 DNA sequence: TGCGCCAGCAGCCAGGAACCCGACAGGAACACTGAAGCTTTCTTT.

Here the CDR3 reads CASNSDWYTEAFF. The DNA for the CDR3 is TGTGCCAGTAACAGCGATTGGTACACTGAAGCTTTCTTT. The V and J genes are TRBV19 and TRBJ1-1, with D unresolved. The V gene lost 7 bases and the J gene lost 3 bases, with 12 bases spanning the gap. CDR3 length equals 13 residues. CDR1 is LNHDA and CDR2 is SQIVND in the germline V gene (reference sequence).

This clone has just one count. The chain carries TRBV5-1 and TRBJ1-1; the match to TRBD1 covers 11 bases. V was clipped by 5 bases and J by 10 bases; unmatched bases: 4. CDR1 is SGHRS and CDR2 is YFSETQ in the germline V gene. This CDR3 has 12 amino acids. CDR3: CASSPDRGLAFF. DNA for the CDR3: TGCGCCAGCAGTCCGGACAGGGGGCTAGCTTTCTTT.

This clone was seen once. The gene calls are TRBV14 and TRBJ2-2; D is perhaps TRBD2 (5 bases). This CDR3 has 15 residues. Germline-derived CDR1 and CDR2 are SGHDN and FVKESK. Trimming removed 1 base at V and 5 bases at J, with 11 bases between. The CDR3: CASSQGRVGTGELFF. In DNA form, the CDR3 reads TGTGCCAGCAGCCAAGGGCGGGTTGGGACCGGGGAGCTGTTTTTT. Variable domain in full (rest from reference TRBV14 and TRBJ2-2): EAGVTQFPSHSVIEKGQTVTLRCDPISGHDNLYWYRRVMGKEIKFLLHFVKESKQDESGMPNNRFLAERTGGTYSTLKVQPAELEDSGVYFCASSQGRVGTGELFFGEGSRLTVL.

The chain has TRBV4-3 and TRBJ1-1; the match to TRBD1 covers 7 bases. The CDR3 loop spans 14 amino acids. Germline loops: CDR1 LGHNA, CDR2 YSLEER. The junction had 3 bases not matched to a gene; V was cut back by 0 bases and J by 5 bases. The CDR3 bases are TGCGCCAGCAGCCAAGAAACAGGGGAAACTGAAGCTTTCTTT. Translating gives CASSQETGETEAFF.

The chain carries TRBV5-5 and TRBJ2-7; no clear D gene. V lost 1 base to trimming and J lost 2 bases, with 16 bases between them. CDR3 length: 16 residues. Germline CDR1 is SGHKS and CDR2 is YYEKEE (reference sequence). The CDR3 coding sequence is TGTGCCAGCAGCTTGAGCCCCTTGGAGATGGCCTACGAGCAGTACTTC. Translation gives CASSLSPLEMAYEQYF. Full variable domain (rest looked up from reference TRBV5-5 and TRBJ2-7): DAGVTQSPTHLIKTRGQQVTLRCSPISGHKSVSWYQQVLGQGPQFIFQYYEKEERGRGNFPDRFSARQFPNYSSELNVNALLLGDSALYLCASSLSPLEMAYEQYFGPGTRLTVT.

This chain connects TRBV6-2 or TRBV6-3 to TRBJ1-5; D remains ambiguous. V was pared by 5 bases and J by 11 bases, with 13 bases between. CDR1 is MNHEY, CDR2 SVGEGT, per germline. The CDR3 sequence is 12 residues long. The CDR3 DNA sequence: TGTGCCAGCAGTCCCTATCGGCGGTCCCAGCATTTT. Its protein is CASSPYRRSQHF.

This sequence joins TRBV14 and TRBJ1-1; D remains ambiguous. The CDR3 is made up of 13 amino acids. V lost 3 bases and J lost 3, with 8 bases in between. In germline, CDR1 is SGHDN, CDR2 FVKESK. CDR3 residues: CASSQMMDTEAFF. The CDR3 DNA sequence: TGTGCCAGCAGCCAGATGATGGACACTGAAGCTTTCTTT. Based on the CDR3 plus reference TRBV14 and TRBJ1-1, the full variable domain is EAGVTQFPSHSVIEKGQTVTLRCDPISGHDNLYWYRRVMGKEIKFLLHFVKESKQDESGMPNNRFLAERTGGTYSTLKVQPAELEDSGVYFCASSQMMDTEAFFGQGTRLTVV.

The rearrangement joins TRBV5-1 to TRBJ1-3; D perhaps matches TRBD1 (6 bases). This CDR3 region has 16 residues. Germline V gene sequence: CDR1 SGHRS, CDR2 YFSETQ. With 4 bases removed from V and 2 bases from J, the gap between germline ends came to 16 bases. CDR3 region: CASSPTGLLTGNTIYF. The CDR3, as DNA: TGCGCCAGCAGCCCAACAGGGCTGTTAACTGGAAACACCATATATTTT.